A single sample is the source of the 2 T cell receptor beta chains below, sequenced in a study of blood T cell repertoires in COVID-19. TCRdb keeps only in-frame clones here, not all; method: immunoSEQ multiplex PCR. The sample shows about 320,000 clones, 88% of them seen only once. The specimen was peripheral blood. The source of these receptors is a woman younger than 45 with COVID-19, enrolled during active disease.

V usage is TRBV5-4 and J usage is TRBJ1-2; tentatively, D is TRBD1 (5 bases). Looked up from germline, CDR1 is SGHNT and CDR2 is YYREEE (reference sequence). The CDR3 runs to 14 residues. The germline V and J ends were trimmed by 1 base and 5 bases, with 12 bases remaining between them. The CDR3 bases are TGTGCCAGCAGCTTGAAGGGGTCATGGTATGGCTACACCTTC. Protein product: CASSLKGSWYGYTF.

This chain links TRBV7-2 with TRBJ2-2, with D hard to call. Germline loops: CDR1 SGHTA, CDR2 FQGNSA. The CDR3 length is 13 residues. V lost 5 bases, J lost 3 bases, and 7 bases lay in between. The CDR3 loop reads CASSEEYTGELFF. CDR3 coding DNA: TGTGCCAGCAGCGAAGAGTACACCGGGGAGCTGTTTTTT.